The 12 T cell receptor beta chains below come from one sample, sequenced in a study of blood T cell repertoires in COVID-19. Using immunoSEQ multiplex PCR, the repertoire was profiled, and TCRdb retains in-frame clones only, with some absent. The table shows almost 30,000 clones, with approximately 71% occurring only once. Material: peripheral blood. The origin of the receptors is a human donor in a cohort sampled during active COVID-19.

The chain employs TRBV7-3 and TRBJ2-2, with 9 bases lining up with TRBD1. The germline gives CDR1 SGHTA, CDR2 FQGTGA. V shed 5 bases, J shed 4 bases, and the junction held 2 bases outside the gene matches. The CDR3 consists of 14 residues. CDR3 loop: CASSATGGTGELFF. The DNA of the CDR3 is TGTGCCAGCAGCGCGACAGGGGGCACCGGGGAGCTGTTTTTT.

In its sample, this clone is medium-sized. The chain has TRBV9 and TRBJ1-2; the match to TRBD1 covers 11 bases. The V gene's germline CDR1 is SGDLS and CDR2 YYNGEE. This CDR3 has 17 amino acids. Germline trimming cut 1 base from V and 4 bases from J; bases unmatched to any gene: 9. The CDR3 spells CASSVSGQGAGSYGYTF. In nucleotides, the CDR3 is TGTGCCAGCAGCGTAAGTGGACAGGGGGCCGGCTCCTATGGCTACACCTTC.

The chain carries TRBV19 and TRBJ2-2; D ambiguous. The germline V gene has CDR1 LNHDA and CDR2 SQIVND (reference sequence). V lost 5 bases to trimming and J lost 2 bases, with 9 bases between them. There are 14 residues in the CDR3. CDR3 protein: CASSFDFNTGELFF. CDR3 sequence (DNA): TGTGCCAGTAGTTTCGACTTTAACACCGGGGAGCTGTTTTTT.

The chain is built from TRBV18 and TRBJ2-7; 7 nucleotides agree with TRBD2. With V trimmed by 4 bases and J by 5 bases, 5 bases remained unmatched. The CDR3 loop spans 13 amino acids. The V gene's germline CDR1 is KGHSH and CDR2 LQKENI. The CDR3: CASSLGLEHEQYF. CDR3 DNA: TGTGCCAGCTCACTAGGACTAGAACACGAGCAGTACTTC.

The chain combines TRBV10-3 with TRBJ2-1; D ambiguous. CDR3 length: 12 amino acids. V lost 0 bases and J 6 bases, leaving 3 bases between the germline ends. Germline CDR1 ENHRY, CDR2 SYGVKD. CDR3 nucleotide sequence: TGTGCCATCAGTGAGTCGAGCAATGAGCAGTTCTTC. It is translated as CAISESSNEQFF.

For the CDR3, the DNA is TGTGCCAGCACGTTAAGGGGACAAAACTATGGCTACACCTTC. This sequence encodes CASTLRGQNYGYTF. The V gene is TRBV2, the J gene TRBJ1-2; possible D gene TRBD1, 6 bases. V shed 7 bases and J shed 2 bases, with 14 bases lying between them. The CDR3 loop spans 14 amino acids. Germline values: CDR1 SNHLY, CDR2 FYNNEI.

This clone has ten or more counts. The chain carries TRBV5-1 and TRBJ2-7; 13 bases map to TRBD2. J was trimmed by 5 bases and V by 0 bases; bases with no gene match: 5. The germline gives CDR1 SGHRS, CDR2 YFSETQ. CDR3 length: 16 residues. This CDR3 is CASSLDPGTSGNEQYF. In DNA form, the CDR3 reads TGCGCCAGCAGCTTGGACCCCGGGACTAGCGGGAACGAGCAGTACTTC.

Only a few counts were recorded for this clone. This chain uses TRBV27 with TRBJ2-7, with D possibly TRBD2 on 6 matching bases. The V gene's germline CDR1 is MNHEY and CDR2 SMNVEV (reference sequence). Deletions cut 6 bases from V and 0 bases from J, with 9 bases between. The CDR3 totals 13 residues. CDR3 region: CASRRSGSYEQYF. The CDR3 bases are TGTGCCAGCAGACGTAGCGGCTCCTACGAGCAGTACTTC.

The rearrangement links TRBV12-3 or TRBV12-4 to TRBJ2-5; possible D gene TRBD2, 5 bases. The length of the CDR3 is 11 residues. Trimming shortened V by 4 bases and J by 7 bases, and 7 bases separated the two germline ends. The CDR3 region is CASSSAGTQYF. The CDR3 nucleotides read TGTGCCAGCAGTTCTGCGGGGACCCAGTACTTC.

The chain joins TRBV7-9 to TRBJ2-1; D is uncertain. The V gene lost 6 bases and the J gene lost 3 bases, with 12 bases spanning the gap. The length of the CDR3 is 14 residues. Germline V gene data show CDR1 as SEHNR and CDR2 as FQNEAQ (reference sequence). The CDR3 spells CASRSLGSYNEQFF. In DNA form, the CDR3 reads TGTGCCAGCAGATCCCTAGGAAGCTACAATGAGCAGTTCTTC.

The J gene is TRBJ2-1, the V gene TRBV3-1 (or the pseudogene TRBV3-2), with 9 bases fitting TRBD1. J was trimmed by 7 bases and V by 4 bases; bases with no gene match: 8. Germline assignment: CDR1 LGHDT and CDR2 YNNKEL (reference sequence). The CDR3 runs to 15 residues. The CDR3 loop reads CASSPRQGVINEQFF. CDR3 DNA sequence: TGTGCCAGCAGCCCGCGACAGGGGGTGATAAATGAGCAGTTCTTC.

The CDR3 bases are TGTGCCAGCAGAGCGGACAGGGCGGGGACCGGGGAGCTGTTTTTT. It codes for CASRADRAGTGELFF. The rearrangement links TRBV2 to TRBJ2-2; 8 positions agree with TRBD1. This CDR3 spans 15 amino acids. Germline trimming cut 6 bases from V and 5 bases from J; bases unmatched to any gene: 8. Germline V CDR1 and CDR2: SNHLY, FYNNEI.